This TCR beta chain was captured in a study of tumor and adjacent non-tumor tissue in lung cancer. On the study more broadly: Samples averaged about 4.2 million productive TCRbeta reads each.

As to this clonotype: Its specificity is not known. The germline gene is not matched at one end of the junction; a read error may be the cause.

A modified ARM-PCR protocol with three rounds of nested PCR amplified TCRbeta. TCRdb reprocessed the multiplex PCR reads with MiXCR, giving one entry per CDR3 protein. The table has around 74,000 distinct CDR3 sequences, approximately 71% seen once. This sample's RNA came from whole unsorted tissue. Points from the study as a whole: In normal lung, the top 100 clones were significantly more dominant than in tumor. TCR diversity was significantly greater in tumor than normal lung tissue.

Germline V gene sequence: CDR1 MNHEY, CDR2 SVGAGI. The CDR3 totals 22 residues. What was sequenced was lung tumor tissue. The receptor was derived from a woman aged 70 to 79 with non-small cell lung cancer. The rearrangement uses TRBV6-5 and TRBJ2-1; TRBD1 matches 7 bases. The CDR3 nucleotides read TGTGCCAGCAGCTACTCCCGGTCCAAACAGGGGTCCGACCCGAGGGCGGAGAATGAGCACTTCTTC. It encodes CASSYSRSKQGSDPRAENEHFF.